These T cell receptor beta chains were read from a single sample in a study of patients and donors after allogeneic stem cell transplantation. In TCRdb, the RT-PCR reads were re-called with MiXCR into one record per CDR3 protein. The sample shows about 40,000 distinct CDR3 sequences, under 35% of them seen only once. The specimen sequenced was blood, either unsorted or a sorted T cell fraction (not recorded which). These receptors all stem from a human donor who was either an allogeneic HSCT recipient or a stem cell or donor lymphocyte infusion donor (not recorded which). It is not recorded whose cells these are; they may come from a transplant donor. The CDR3 runs from the conserved cysteine through the conserved F or W. A D gene is named only where the DNA matches it firmly. For some rows the clone size is stated as once, few or many, or as a class when expanded; others skip it.

few,TRBV20-1,TRBD1,14,TRBJ1-4,CSAVQGAPNEKLFF,TGCAGTGCTGTACAGGGGGCTCCTAATGAAAAACTGTTTTTT
NA,TRBV5-1,NA,15,TRBJ2-2,CASSLIGGNTGELFF,TGCGCCAGCAGCTTAATTGGCGGGAACACCGGGGAGCTGTTTTTT
NA,TRBV9,NA,13,TRBJ2-1,CASSVASHNEQFF,TGTGCCAGCAGCGTAGCCAGCCACAATGAGCAGTTCTTC
many,TRBV29-1,NA,13,TRBJ2-3,CSVGGRGTDTQYF,TGCAGCGTTGGGGGGAGAGGCACAGATACGCAGTATTTT
once,TRBV6-5,TRBD1,17,TRBJ2-7,CASSSPSARGRSDEQYF,TGTGCCAGCAGTTCTCCCTCTGCCAGGGGGCGCTCGGATGAGCAGTACTTC
NA,TRBV7-9,NA,13,TRBJ2-5,CASSENRVETQYF,TGTGCCAGCAGCGAAAACAGGGTAGAGACCCAGTACTTC
NA,TRBV7-2,NA,16,TRBJ1-6,CASSLQLGLNNSPLHF,TGTGCCAGCAGCTTACAGCTCGGGCTGAATAATTCACCCCTCCACTTT
few,TRBV6-2/TRBV6-3,NA,15,TRBJ1-5,CASSQYRDSNQPQHF,TGTGCCAGCAGCCAGTACAGGGATAGCAATCAGCCCCAGCATTTT
NA,TRBV2,TRBD1,15,TRBJ2-5,CASSGAGTGMETQYF,TGTGCCAGCAGTGGAGCCGGGACAGGGATGGAGACCCAGTACTTC
NA,TRBV11-1,TRBD1,16,TRBJ1-1,CASSSDRGHWGTEAFF,TGTGCCAGCAGCTCGGACAGGGGCCATTGGGGCACTGAAGCTTTCTTT
many,TRBV20-1,NA,14,TRBJ1-5,CSAPIRKSNQPQHF,TGCAGTGCCCCGATCAGGAAGAGCAATCAGCCCCAGCATTTT
NA,TRBV6-2/TRBV6-3,NA,15,TRBJ1-2,CASSYFRRDGYGYTF,TGTGCCAGCAGTTATTTTCGACGGGACGGGTATGGCTACACCTTC
NA,TRBV6-5,NA,17,TRBJ1-4,CASSYAPGAAGDEKLFF,TGTGCCAGCAGTTACGCGCCCGGAGCGGCGGGGGATGAAAAACTGTTTTTT
NA,TRBV10-2,NA,16,TRBJ2-1,CASRFYPGLPENEQFF,TGCGCCAGCAGGTTTTACCCGGGACTCCCAGAAAATGAGCAGTTCTTC
NA,TRBV4-3,NA,17,TRBJ2-3,CASSQDLALRRADTQYF,TGCGCCAGCAGCCAAGATCTAGCGCTGAGGCGGGCCGATACGCAGTATTTT
NA,TRBV5-6,NA,17,TRBJ2-4,CASSLDGSGLPKNIQYF,TGTGCCAGCAGCTTGGATGGTTCAGGGCTACCCAAAAACATTCAGTACTTC
NA,TRBV29-1,NA,12,TRBJ2-3,CSVTTGTDTQYF,TGCAGCGTCACAACAGGCACAGATACGCAGTATTTT
few,TRBV29-1,NA,15,TRBJ1-1,CSVEGWDGWNTEAFF,TGCAGCGTTGAAGGGTGGGACGGTTGGAACACTGAAGCTTTCTTT
few,TRBV12-3/TRBV12-4,NA,10,TRBJ1-2,CASSLNRYTF,TGTGCCAGCAGTTTGAACCGCTACACCTTC
few,TRBV28,NA,15,TRBJ1-3,CASSYGSRLRNTIYF,TGTGCCAGCAGTTATGGGAGCAGGCTACGAAACACCATATATTTT
few,TRBV6-2/TRBV6-3,NA,15,TRBJ1-5,CASRPGVYSNQPQHF,TGTGCCAGCAGACCGGGAGTTTATAGCAATCAGCCCCAGCATTTT
NA,TRBV12-3/TRBV12-4,NA,12,TRBJ1-2,CASMGGDYGYTF,TGTGCCAGCATGGGGGGCGACTATGGCTACACCTTC
few,TRBV6-6,NA,14,TRBJ1-1,CASSYISTNTEAFF,TGTGCCAGCAGTTATATTTCCACAAACACTGAAGCTTTCTTT
few,TRBV24-1,NA,10,TRBJ2-1,CATSDGNNPF,TGTGCCACCAGTGACGGGAATAATCCCTTC